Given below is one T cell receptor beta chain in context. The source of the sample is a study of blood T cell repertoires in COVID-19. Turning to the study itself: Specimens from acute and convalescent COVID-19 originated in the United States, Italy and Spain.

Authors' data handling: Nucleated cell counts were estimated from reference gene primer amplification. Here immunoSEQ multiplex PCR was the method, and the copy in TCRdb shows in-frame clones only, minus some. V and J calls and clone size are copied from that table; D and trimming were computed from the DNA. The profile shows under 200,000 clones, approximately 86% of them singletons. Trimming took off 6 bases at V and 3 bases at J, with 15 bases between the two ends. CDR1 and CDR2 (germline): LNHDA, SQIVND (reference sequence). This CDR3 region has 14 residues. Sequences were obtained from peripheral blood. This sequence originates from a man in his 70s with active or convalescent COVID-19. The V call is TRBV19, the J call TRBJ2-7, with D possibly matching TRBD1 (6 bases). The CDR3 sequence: CASSPQGSVYEQYF. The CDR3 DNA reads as TGTGCCAGTAGCCCACAGGGTTCGGTCTACGAGCAGTACTTC.